This entry lists 30 T cell receptor beta chains sequenced from one sample in a study of post-analysis software for immune sequencing data. Study results and caveats: Comparison of patients with controls showed 4 to 6 TRBV segments more frequent in patients, TRBV5-6, TRBV5-1 and TRBV20-1 among them.

Their recognized antigens are unknown. Built from TCR beta cDNA, the libraries had unique molecular identifiers in them. Each CDR3 protein is one row after TCRdb ran MiXCR on the PCR reads. The top ten hold approximately 10% of the sample, which has approximately 630,000 distinct CDR3 sequences, about 60% seen once. Sequencing was carried out using blood. The receptors originated from a girl aged 2 to 9 with multiple sclerosis.

This chain connects TRBV11-1 to TRBJ2-1; D might be TRBD1 or TRBD2, each matching 5 bases. This CDR3 is 17 amino acids long. Germline loops: CDR1 SGHAT, CDR2 FQDESV (reference sequence). Trimming took off 1 base at V and 7 bases at J, with 20 bases between the two ends. As DNA, the CDR3 is TGTGCCAGCAGCTTAGGGAGGCAGGGTCTCCTTTGGAATGAGCAGTTCTTC. Protein sequence: CASSLGRQGLLWNEQFF.

V is TRBV3-1 and J is TRBJ2-7; D could derive from TRBD1 or TRBD2 (5 bases each). Looked up from germline, CDR1 is LGHDT and CDR2 is YNNKEL (reference sequence). The length of the CDR3 is 15 residues. The V gene lost 0 bases and the J gene lost 2 bases, with 11 bases spanning the gap. The CDR3 region is CASSQDRDRPYEQYF. The CDR3 bases are TGTGCCAGCAGCCAAGATAGGGACCGACCCTACGAGCAGTACTTC.

The rearrangement uses TRBV6-5 and TRBJ2-5; D remains ambiguous. Germline V gene data show CDR1 as MNHEY and CDR2 as SVGAGI. There are 13 residues in the CDR3. V lost 8 bases and J lost 1, with 11 bases in between. In DNA, the CDR3 is TGTGCCAGCGGAATTCGAGTCCAAGAGACCCAGTACTTC. Amino acids: CASGIRVQETQYF.

The V gene is TRBV7-6, the J gene TRBJ2-1; possibly TRBD2 for D (6 bases). The CDR3 consists of 14 residues. Germline lookup yields CDR1 SGHVS and CDR2 FNYEAQ. V lost 3 bases, J lost 4 bases, and 10 bases lay in between. The CDR3 region has the DNA TGTGCCAGCAGCTTCACCGGGACTTACAATGAGCAGTTCTTC. This sequence encodes CASSFTGTYNEQFF.

The CDR3 DNA reads as TGTGCCAGCAGCACACCAGCAGGGGTCTTTGAGCAGTACTTC. The encoded protein is CASSTPAGVFEQYF. This chain joins TRBV3-1 and TRBJ2-5; TRBD1 is a possible D gene (6 bases). Deletions cut 5 bases from V and 11 bases from J, with 21 bases between. CDR3 length: 14 amino acids. Germline-derived CDR1 and CDR2 are LGHDT and YNNKEL (reference sequence).

The genes are TRBV6-2 or TRBV6-3 and TRBJ2-4, with D hard to call. V was cut by 3 bases and J by 0 bases, with 9 bases left in between. CDR3 length: 15 residues. Germline CDR1 reads MNHEY; CDR2 reads SVGEGT. CDR3 protein: CASSYPGQAKNIQYF. The CDR3 nucleotides are TGTGCCAGCAGTTATCCCGGGCAAGCCAAAAACATTCAGTACTTC.

The chain carries TRBV20-1 and TRBJ1-1; maybe TRBD1 (5 bases). Trimming removed 3 bases at V and 6 bases at J, with 17 bases between. The CDR3 has 14 residues. From germline, CDR1 is DFQATT and CDR2 SNEGSKA (reference sequence). The CDR3 nucleotides read TGCAGTGCTAGTCGTGACGGCCAGGGCGCTGAAGCTTTCTTT. Translated: CSASRDGQGAEAFF.

This chain connects TRBV5-1 to TRBJ1-1; no reliable D call. The CDR3 is made up of 15 amino acids. From germline, CDR1 is SGHRS and CDR2 YFSETQ. The V and J ends lost 5 bases and 4 bases respectively, with 18 bases between them. This CDR3 reads CASSSLTGAPTEAFF. Written as DNA, the CDR3 is TGCGCCAGCAGTTCACTTACGGGAGCCCCCACTGAAGCTTTCTTT.

This sequence joins TRBV5-1 and TRBJ2-6; D remains ambiguous. This CDR3 region has 14 residues. V lost 5 bases, J lost 6 bases, and 12 bases lay in between. Germline loops: CDR1 SGHRS, CDR2 YFSETQ. Written as DNA, the CDR3 is TGCGCCAGCAGTGTCGGGCCCACGGCCAACGTCCTGACTTTC. Its protein product is CASSVGPTANVLTF.

The genes are TRBV3-1 and TRBJ2-1; a possible D gene is TRBD2 (6 bases). The germline V gene encodes CDR1 LGHDT and CDR2 YNNKEL (reference sequence). V was cut by 3 bases and J by 3 bases, with 9 bases left in between. The CDR3 consists of 14 residues. CDR3 in DNA: TGTGCCAGCAGCCATGGTAGCGGCTACAATGAGCAGTTCTTC. This sequence encodes CASSHGSGYNEQFF.

The chain combines TRBV20-1 with TRBJ2-3; 11 bases match TRBD2. The CDR3 consists of 13 residues. V trimming: 2 bases; J trimming: 11 bases; junction bases outside the gene matches: 6. Germline lookup yields CDR1 DFQATT and CDR2 SNEGSKA (reference sequence). The CDR3, as DNA: TGCAGTGCTAGAATACTAGCGGGAGTCGGGCAGTATTTT. The encoded protein is CSARILAGVGQYF.

The rearrangement links TRBV20-1 to TRBJ2-7, with a weak D call TRBD1 (6 bases). Germline CDR1 reads DFQATT; CDR2 reads SNEGSKA (reference sequence). Trimming took off 1 base at V and 0 bases at J, with 22 bases between the two ends. The CDR3 is 18 residues long. CDR3 sequence (DNA): TGCAGTGCTAGAGGTGCAGGGGACGGAAGAACAATCTCCTACGAGCAGTACTTC. Protein: CSARGAGDGRTISYEQYF.

This clonotype was detected a few times. This chain connects TRBV6-1 to TRBJ2-1; TRBD2 agrees at 10 bases. The J segment lost 3 bases and the V segment lost 2 bases, leaving 4 bases of the junction unmatched. Germline assignment: CDR1 MNHNS and CDR2 SASEGT. CDR3 size: 16 residues. For the CDR3, the DNA is TGTGCCAGCAGTGAAAAAGCGGGAGGGAACTACAATGAGCAGTTCTTC. It encodes CASSEKAGGNYNEQFF.

This clonotype was found a few times. This chain uses TRBV5-1 with TRBJ2-7, with TRBD1 identical over 7 bases. V gave up 1 base and J gave up 4 bases; unmatched junction bases: 14. CDR1 is SGHRS and CDR2 is YFSETQ in the germline V gene. CDR3 length: 17 residues. The CDR3, as DNA: TGCGCCAGCAGCTTGTGGGTCCGACAGGGAATAGGGTACGAGCAGTACTTC. As protein: CASSLWVRQGIGYEQYF.

This clonotype was counted a few times. This rearrangement joins TRBV7-7 to TRBJ1-2; maybe TRBD1 (6 bases). Germline values: CDR1 SSHAT, CDR2 FNYEAQ (reference sequence). Trimming took 7 bases from V and 12 from J, leaving 27 bases between them. CDR3 length equals 15 residues. The CDR3, as DNA: TGTGCCAGCACCCAAGAGGGGGGGCGGCGGGCCGCGCACACCTTC. As protein: CASTQEGGRRAAHTF. Based on the CDR3 plus reference TRBV7-7 and TRBJ1-2, the full variable domain is GAGVSQSPRYKVTKRGQDVTLRCDPISSHATLYWYQQALGQGPEFLTYFNYEAQPDKSGLPSDRFSAERPEGSISTLTIQRTEQRDSAMYRCASTQEGGRRAAHTFGSGTRLTVV.

The chain uses TRBV27 and TRBJ2-7; TRBD1 is a possible D gene (5 bases). The CDR3 runs 14 residues. Trimming stripped 6 bases from V and 2 bases from J, with 14 bases between. The germline CDR1 and CDR2 sequences are MNHEY and SMNVEV (reference sequence). The DNA for the CDR3 is TGTGCCAGCAGGGTGCAGCAGGGCCCCTACGAGCAGTACGTC. Translation: CASRVQQGPYEQYV.

The CDR3 loop is CASSGSGLAVQETQYF. CDR3 coding DNA: TGCGCCAGCAGCGGATCGGGACTAGCGGTTCAAGAGACCCAGTACTTC. The J gene is TRBJ2-5, the V gene TRBV5-1, with 11 bases lining up with TRBD2. CDR1 and CDR2 (germline): SGHRS, YFSETQ. This CDR3 comprises 16 residues. Unmatched junction bases numbered 7, after V lost 4 bases and J lost 2 bases.

This clonotype was detected only a few times. V and J are TRBV29-1 and TRBJ2-1; the match to TRBD2 covers 7 bases. There are 11 residues in the CDR3. The germline CDR1 and CDR2 sequences are SQVTM and ANQGSEA. The J segment lost 7 bases and the V segment lost 7 bases, leaving 4 bases of the junction unmatched. The CDR3 sequence is CSAGRGNEQFF. CDR3 nucleotides: TGCAGCGCGGGGAGGGGAAATGAGCAGTTCTTC.

The gene calls are TRBV11-2 and TRBJ2-5; no definite D call. Trimming took 1 base from V and 1 from J, leaving 10 bases between them. The CDR3 length is 15 residues. Per germline, CDR1 SGHAT and CDR2 FQNNGV. The CDR3 region has the DNA TGTGCCAGCAGCTTAGGGGATGGGCTCCAAGAGACCCAGTACTTC. Translation: CASSLGDGLQETQYF. Full variable domain (outside the CDR3, taken from reference TRBV11-2 and TRBJ2-5): EAGVAQSPRYKIIEKRQSVAFWCNPISGHATLYWYQQILGQGPKLLIQFQNNGVVDDSQLPKDRFSAERLKGVDSTLKIQPAKLEDSAVYLCASSLGDGLQETQYFGPGTRLLVL.

V and J are TRBV12-3 or TRBV12-4 and TRBJ2-5; 10 positions match TRBD2. Trimming removed 2 bases from V and 4 bases from J; junction bases left unmatched: 4. The CDR3 has 15 amino acids. In DNA form, the CDR3 reads TGTGCCAGCAGTTTAACTTCTAGCGGGAGAGAGACCCAGTACTTC. It specifies CASSLTSSGRETQYF.

This clonotype was counted a few times. The chain links TRBV11-2 to TRBJ2-2, with D possibly being TRBD1 or TRBD2 (6 bases each). The CDR3 is made up of 15 amino acids. V dropped 6 bases and J dropped 6 bases, with 17 bases sitting between them. Germline lookup yields CDR1 SGHAT and CDR2 FQNNGV. The CDR3 here is CASRPLRRGAGELFF. The CDR3 nucleotides read TGTGCCAGCAGGCCACTCCGAAGGGGGGCCGGGGAGCTGTTTTTT. Combining the CDR3 with reference TRBV11-2 and TRBJ2-2 gives the whole variable domain EAGVAQSPRYKIIEKRQSVAFWCNPISGHATLYWYQQILGQGPKLLIQFQNNGVVDDSQLPKDRFSAERLKGVDSTLKIQPAKLEDSAVYLCASRPLRRGAGELFFGEGSRLTVL.

The chain combines TRBV12-3 or TRBV12-4 with TRBJ2-1; TRBD1 matches at 7 bases. The CDR3 runs 13 residues. The V and J ends lost 6 bases and 6 bases, in that order; junction bases with no gene match: 5. The CDR3 spells CASRIQGSNEQFF. DNA of the CDR3: TGTGCCAGCAGGATACAGGGGTCCAATGAGCAGTTCTTC.

The gene calls are TRBV5-1 and TRBJ2-3; 10 nucleotides match TRBD1. V shed 1 base and J 4 bases; nucleotides not matched to a gene: 3. The CDR3 length is 15 residues. Germline lookup yields CDR1 SGHRS and CDR2 YFSETQ. CDR3 coding DNA: TGCGCCAGCAGCTTGTCAGGACAGGGGGCAGATACGCAGTATTTT. Its protein product is CASSLSGQGADTQYF.

V gene TRBV6-6 combines with J gene TRBJ1-1; 8 bases align to TRBD1. V lost 6 bases to trimming and J lost 4 bases; unmatched junction nucleotides: 13. CDR1 is MNHNY and CDR2 is SVGAGI in the germline V gene (reference sequence). The CDR3 length is 16 residues. The CDR3 loop reads CASRPDRGGFGTEAFF. CDR3 nucleotide sequence: TGTGCCAGCAGACCCGACAGGGGAGGATTTGGCACTGAAGCTTTCTTT.

This chain uses TRBV4-2 with TRBJ2-1, with D possibly being TRBD1 (7 bases). This CDR3 contains 16 residues. Trimming cost V 0 bases and J 6 bases, with 15 bases left between them. Per germline, CDR1 LGHNA and CDR2 YNFKEQ. The CDR3 bases are TGTGCCAGCAGCCAAGATTGGCAGGGGGGACGCAATGAGCAGTTCTTC. Its protein is CASSQDWQGGRNEQFF.

J is TRBJ2-4 and V is TRBV20-1; 8 bases agree with TRBD2. Losses at the gene ends were 6 bases for V and 0 bases for J; bases not matched to a gene: 4. The CDR3 has 14 residues. The V gene's germline CDR1 is DFQATT and CDR2 SNEGSKA (reference sequence). In DNA, the CDR3 is TGCAGTGCCGCACTAGCGGTAGCCAAAAACATTCAGTACTTC. Residues: CSAALAVAKNIQYF.

The CDR3 loop is CASVLAGAYNEQFF. The DNA of the CDR3 is TGTGCCAGCGTACTAGCGGGGGCCTACAATGAGCAGTTCTTC. The chain uses TRBV13 and TRBJ2-1; 11 bases line up with TRBD2. The CDR3 contains 14 residues. Germline V gives CDR1 PRHDT, CDR2 FYEKMQ (reference sequence). Trimming at V came to 8 bases and at J to 2 bases, leaving 2 bases not matched to a gene.

The V gene is TRBV5-1, the J gene TRBJ2-1; TRBD1 aligns across 9 bases. Losses at the gene ends were 0 bases for V and 10 bases for J; bases not matched to a gene: 5. CDR1 is SGHRS, CDR2 YFSETQ, per germline. This CDR3 has 14 residues. This CDR3 is CASSLGGQGGEQFF. The CDR3 DNA reads as TGCGCCAGCAGCTTGGGGGGACAGGGAGGCGAGCAGTTCTTC.

This chain links TRBV30 with TRBJ1-4, with D hard to call. CDR1 and CDR2 (germline): GTSNPN, SVGIG (reference sequence). V dropped 3 bases and J dropped 6 bases, with 11 bases sitting between them. The CDR3 consists of 13 residues. CDR3 region: CAWSRAGYEKLFF. The CDR3 coding sequence is TGTGCCTGGAGCCGTGCGGGATATGAAAAACTGTTTTTT.

This clonotype came up a few times. An end of the junction does not agree with germline; a read error may underlie this. This chain uses TRBV6-6 with TRBJ2-7, with 7 positions matching TRBD1. The CDR3 length is 13 residues. The germline V gene has CDR1 MNHNY and CDR2 SVGAGI (reference sequence). The CDR3 loop reads CASCYYAGGTQYF. The CDR3 DNA follows: TGTGCCAGCTGTTACTATGCAGGGGGTACGCAGTACTTC.